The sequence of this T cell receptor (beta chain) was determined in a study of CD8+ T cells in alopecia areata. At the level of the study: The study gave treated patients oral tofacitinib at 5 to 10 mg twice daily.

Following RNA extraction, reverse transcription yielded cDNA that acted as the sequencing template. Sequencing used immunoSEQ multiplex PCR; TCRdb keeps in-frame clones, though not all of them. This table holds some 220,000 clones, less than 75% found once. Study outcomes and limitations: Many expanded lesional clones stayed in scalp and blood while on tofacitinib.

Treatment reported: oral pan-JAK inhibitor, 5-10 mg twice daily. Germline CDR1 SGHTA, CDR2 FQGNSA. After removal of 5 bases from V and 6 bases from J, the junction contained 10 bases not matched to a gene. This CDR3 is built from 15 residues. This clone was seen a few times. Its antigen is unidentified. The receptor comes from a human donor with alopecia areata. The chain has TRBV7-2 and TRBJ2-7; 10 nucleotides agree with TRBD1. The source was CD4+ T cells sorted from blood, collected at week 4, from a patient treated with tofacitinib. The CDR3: CASSLGQGGISEQYF. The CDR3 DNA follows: TGTGCCAGCAGCCTCGGACAGGGGGGGATTAGCGAGCAGTACTTC.